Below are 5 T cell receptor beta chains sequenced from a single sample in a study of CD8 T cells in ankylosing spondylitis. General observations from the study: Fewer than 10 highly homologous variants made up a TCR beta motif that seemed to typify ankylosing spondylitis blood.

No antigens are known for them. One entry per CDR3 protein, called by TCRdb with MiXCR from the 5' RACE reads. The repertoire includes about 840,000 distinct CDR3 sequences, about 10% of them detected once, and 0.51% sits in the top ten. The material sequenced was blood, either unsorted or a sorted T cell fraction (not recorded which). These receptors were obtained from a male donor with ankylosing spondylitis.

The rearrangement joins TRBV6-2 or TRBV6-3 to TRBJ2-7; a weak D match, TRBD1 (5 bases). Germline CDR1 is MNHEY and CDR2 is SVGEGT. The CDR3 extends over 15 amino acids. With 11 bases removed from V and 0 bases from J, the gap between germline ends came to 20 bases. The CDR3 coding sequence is TGTGCCGCGCGATCAGACAGACTGAGCTCCTACGAGCAGTACTTC. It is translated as CAARSDRLSSYEQYF.

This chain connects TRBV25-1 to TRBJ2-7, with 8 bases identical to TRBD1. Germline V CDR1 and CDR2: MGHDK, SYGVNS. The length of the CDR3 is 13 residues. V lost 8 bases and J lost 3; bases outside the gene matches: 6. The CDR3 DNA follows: TGTGCCAGCTCGGGACAGGCTTACTACGAGCAGTACTTC. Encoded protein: CASSGQAYYEQYF.

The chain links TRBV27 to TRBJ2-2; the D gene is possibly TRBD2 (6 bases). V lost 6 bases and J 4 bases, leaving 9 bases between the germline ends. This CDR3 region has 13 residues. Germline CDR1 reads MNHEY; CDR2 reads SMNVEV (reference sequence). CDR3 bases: TGTGCCAGCAGGGTGGGGGGCACCGGGGAGCTGTTTTTT. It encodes CASRVGGTGELFF.

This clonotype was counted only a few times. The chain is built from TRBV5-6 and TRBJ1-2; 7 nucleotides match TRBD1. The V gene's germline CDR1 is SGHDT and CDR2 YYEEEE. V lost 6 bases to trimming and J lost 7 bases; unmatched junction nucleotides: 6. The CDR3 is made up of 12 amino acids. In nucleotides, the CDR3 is TGTGCCAGCATTGGAGGGGGCATTGGCTACACCTTC. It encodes CASIGGGIGYTF.

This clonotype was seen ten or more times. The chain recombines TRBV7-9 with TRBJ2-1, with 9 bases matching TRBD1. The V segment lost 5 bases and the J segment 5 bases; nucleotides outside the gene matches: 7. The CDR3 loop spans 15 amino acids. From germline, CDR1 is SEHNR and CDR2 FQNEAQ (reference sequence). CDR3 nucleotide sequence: TGTGCCAGCAGCGCCGGGACAGGGAGAAACAATGAGCAGTTCTTC. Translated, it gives CASSAGTGRNNEQFF.